This TCR beta chain was sequenced during a study of identical twins. Study-wide points: Within cord blood, abundant beta clonotypes carried fewer insertions, but memory repertoires showed no such trend. Excess sharing by twins proved weaker in beta out-of-frame sequences.

Template switching created a universal primer site, and the cDNA included unique molecular identifiers. From the 5' RACE reads, TCRdb called clonotypes with MiXCR, one entry per CDR3 protein. The table records 500,000 to 650,000 distinct CDR3 sequences, 7.1% of them present only once. This clonotype was observed a few times. Its antigen remains unidentified. The CDR3 covers 13 residues. The ends were cut back, 6 bases at V and 9 bases at J, with 15 bases in the middle. From germline, CDR1 is LNHDA and CDR2 SQIVND (reference sequence). The same sample was also used in a study of yellow fever vaccine responses in identical twins. This second report adds: Twins reportedly showed a vaccine T cell response that seemed partly convergent and partly personalized.

Sequenced: PBMCs. The origin of this receptor is a woman aged 18-35 years in good health. J is TRBJ2-1 and V is TRBV19, with D uncertain. DNA of the CDR3: TGTGCCAGTAGGAAAACTGGGGTTAGTGAGCAGTTCTTC. This sequence encodes CASRKTGVSEQFF.